This T cell receptor (beta chain) was observed in a study of identical twins. Concerning this clonotype itself: The antigen is unknown.

From germline, CDR1 is SGHRS and CDR2 YFSETQ. This CDR3 comprises 14 residues. With 4 bases clipped from V and 7 bases from J, the junction kept 8 bases outside the gene matches. Each CDR3 protein is one row after TCRdb ran MiXCR on the 5' RACE reads. The repertoire has hundreds of thousands of distinct CDR3 sequences, 21% of them found once; the top ten carry roughly 4%. Regarding the study as a whole: Twins' excess sharing was less marked for out-of-frame beta sequences.

These data are also associated with another study on T cells expressing NK-cell markers. This second study says: Seropositivity for HCMV was found in seven of the eight sequenced donors, with one seronegative. An anti-gamma-delta TCR antibody confined sorting to alpha-beta TCR T cells across several of the experiments. As a fraction of CD8+ T cells, dominant NKG2C+ clonotypes reached about 1.0-8% in six donors.

The sequence derives from a woman younger than 30 in good health. The sample was PBMCs. The rearrangement joins TRBV5-1 to TRBJ2-7; TRBD1 matches 10 bases. CDR3: CASSKGQGIGEQYF. The DNA of the CDR3 is TGCGCCAGCAGCAAGGGACAGGGGATCGGAGAGCAGTACTTC. Together with reference TRBV5-1 and TRBJ2-7, the CDR3 gives the full variable domain: KAGVTQTPRYLIKTRGQQVTLSCSPISGHRSVSWYQQTPGQGLQFLFEYFSETQRNKGNFPGRFSGRQFSNSRSEMNVSTLELGDSALYLCASSKGQGIGEQYFGPGTRLTVT.